This T cell receptor beta chain was captured in a study of T-cell reconstitution after alpha-beta-depleted transplantation in children. As to this clonotype: Its antigen is unknown.

V lost 4 bases and J lost 9; bases outside the gene matches: 12. Looked up from germline, CDR1 is LGHDT and CDR2 is YNNKEL (reference sequence). This CDR3 is 15 amino acids long. A TCRbeta library incorporating unique molecular identifiers was prepared. A single record per CDR3 protein comes from TCRdb applying MiXCR to the PCR reads. This sample has approximately 650,000 distinct CDR3 sequences, with around 13% found just once. Whole-study findings and limits: T-cell numbers and diversity one year post-transplant derived largely from freshly generated T cells. Reports say that about two months after transplant, the alpha-beta T cells came out of several hundred graft clones that had expanded. In some patients, recipient T cells and intrathymic progenitors surviving conditioning explained high day-60 diversity.

The chain joins TRBV3-1 to TRBJ2-1; TRBD2 matches 7 bases. This TCR came from a girl aged 2-15 years with congenital amegakaryocytic thrombocytopenia, due to receive a stem cell transplant. Sample: PBMCs, taken before TCRalphabeta/CD19-depleted stem cell transplant. CDR3 sequence: CASSLSGGRTGEQFF. The CDR3 DNA is TGTGCCAGCAGCCTTAGTGGCGGGAGAACGGGTGAGCAGTTCTTC.